The present TCR beta chain was sequenced within a study of cytotoxic CD8 clonotypes in ibrutinib-treated CLL. Study-wide points: Having risen at ibrutinib response, clonality had fallen back toward baseline by progression. T-cell clonality at baseline went above that of age-matched healthy donors and rose and fell with circulating CD8+ T-cell counts.

As regards this clone: The antigen is unknown.

Repertoires were generated with immunoSEQ multiplex PCR, while TCRdb's copy carries only in-frame clones and drops some. The sample contains fewer than 400,000 clones, over 55% of which appear only once. CDR1 and CDR2 (germline): SNHLY, FYNNEI. With V trimmed by 6 bases and J by 3 bases, 8 bases remained unmatched. This CDR3 is 15 amino acids long. The sequencing here drew on PBMCs, taken after 36 months of ibrutinib treatment. This sequence joins TRBV2 and TRBJ1-1, with 9 positions matching TRBD1. The source is a human donor with chronic lymphocytic leukemia. DNA of the CDR3: TGTGCCAGCAGCTTAGGGGGACAGGGATACACTGAAGCTTTCTTT. Translated: CASSLGGQGYTEAFF. Together with reference TRBV2 and TRBJ1-1, the CDR3 gives the full variable domain: EPEVTQTPSHQVTQMGQEVILRCVPISNHLYFYWYRQILGQKVEFLVSFYNNEISEKSEIFDDQFSVERPDGSNFTLKIRSTKLEDSAMYFCASSLGGQGYTEAFFGQGTRLTVV.